These 8 T cell receptor beta chains originate from one sample sequenced in a study of blood T cells in healthy people across ages. PCR was performed a second time for about 7 to 11 cycles using a sample-barcoded 5' primer and a J-beta primer mix. Via MiXCR, TCRdb re-called the 5' RACE reads, giving one row per CDR3 protein. The table includes fewer than 700,000 distinct CDR3 sequences, under 55% detected once. The sequencing sample was made of blood. The receptors stem from a man aged 80 or over in good health.

This clonotype was seen at least ten times. V usage is TRBV6-5 and J usage is TRBJ1-1, with D perhaps TRBD1 (6 bases). This CDR3 contains 11 residues. The V end lost 7 bases, the J end lost 8 bases, and 11 bases lay between the germline ends. Germline V gene sequence: CDR1 MNHEY, CDR2 SVGAGI. Written as DNA, the CDR3 is TGTGCCAGCATCTGGGGGGCCGAAGCTTTCTTT. Translation: CASIWGAEAFF.

This clonotype has a count of ten or more. The chain uses TRBV6-6 and TRBJ2-7; D is perhaps TRBD2 (7 bases). The germline gives CDR1 MNHNY, CDR2 SVGAGI (reference sequence). Between the trimmed V and J ends, which lost 0 bases and 3 bases, there was a span of 15 bases. The CDR3 is made up of 16 amino acids. CDR3 DNA sequence: TGTGCCAGCAGTTACTCGGGGGGGGCATTTAGCTACGAGCAGTACTTC. This encodes CASSYSGGAFSYEQYF.

The CDR3 DNA reads as TGTGCCATCAGTGATGGTCCCACAGGAGAAGGGCAGTTCTTC. Translated, it gives CAISDGPTGEGQFF. This rearrangement joins TRBV10-3 to TRBJ2-1, with D perhaps TRBD1 (5 bases). V was clipped by 3 bases and J by 12 bases, with 18 bases between them. CDR1 is ENHRY, CDR2 SYGVKD, per germline. The CDR3 totals 14 residues.

About this clonotype: This sequence may be a read error, since a much larger clone differs from it by one base. This chain connects TRBV4-1 to TRBJ2-7; a possible D gene is TRBD1 (6 bases). From germline, CDR1 is MGHRA and CDR2 YSYEKL. The CDR3 covers 12 residues. CDR3 in amino acids: CTSSHREGEQYF. The CDR3 nucleotides are TGCACCAGCAGCCACAGGGAAGGCGAGCAGTACTTC.

The rearrangement joins TRBV12-3 or TRBV12-4 to TRBJ2-3, with D hard to call. The CDR3 extends over 14 amino acids. V was trimmed by 6 bases and J by 4 bases, leaving 14 bases between them. The CDR3 nucleotides read TGTGCCAGCAGCCGAGCACTGTTAGCAGATACGCAGTATTTT. Encoded protein: CASSRALLADTQYF.

This clonotype was recorded a few times. The chain links TRBV29-1 to TRBJ1-2; TRBD1 might be the D (5 bases). In germline, CDR1 is SQVTM, CDR2 ANQGSEA. V lost 4 bases to trimming and J lost 2 bases, with 11 bases between them. This CDR3 is 13 amino acids long. In DNA, the CDR3 is TGCAGCGTTGGGAGGGGTAAGAACTATGGCTACACCTTC. Translating it yields CSVGRGKNYGYTF.

The V and J genes are TRBV5-1 and TRBJ2-7; D might be TRBD2 (6 bases). With the DNA end fitting TRBJ2-5 better, the J assignment may be wrong. The CDR3 has 16 amino acids. CDR1 is SGHRS and CDR2 is YFSETQ in the germline V gene. The CDR3 nucleotides are TGCGCCAGCAGCTTGGCCGTGGGGTCGGGGGAAGAGACCCAGTACTTC. Translated: CASSLAVGSGEETQYF.

The genes are TRBV7-2 and TRBJ1-2, with D possibly TRBD1 on 6 matching bases. The CDR3 is made up of 14 amino acids. The V and J ends lost 2 bases and 4 bases respectively, with 11 bases between them. Germline CDR1 reads SGHTA; CDR2 reads FQGNSA. For the CDR3, the DNA is TGTGCCAGCAGCTTACGAATGGACAGCTATGGCTACACCTTC. Its translation: CASSLRMDSYGYTF.